These 26 T cell receptor beta chains originate from one sample sequenced in a study of blood T cell repertoires in COVID-19. The method was immunoSEQ multiplex PCR; TCRdb's version includes in-frame clones alone and lacks a portion of them. Of about 270,000 clones listed, under 90% are singletons. The specimen sequenced was peripheral blood. These receptor sequences come from a human donor in a cohort sampled during active COVID-19.

The rearrangement links TRBV7-8 to TRBJ1-5, with D hard to call. The germline CDR1 and CDR2 sequences are SGHVS and FQNEAQ. This CDR3 spans 15 amino acids. The V gene lost 5 bases and the J gene lost 7 bases, with 18 bases spanning the gap. DNA of the CDR3: TGTGCCAGCAGCCCTAGCGGGGTTCTGGGCCAGCCCCAGCATTTT. This sequence encodes CASSPSGVLGQPQHF.

This clone appeared a few times. Here the CDR3 DNA reads TGTGCCAGCAGCAACAGGAGAGTCTACGAGCAGTACTTC. It codes for CASSNRRVYEQYF. The rearrangement joins TRBV6-2 or TRBV6-3 to TRBJ2-7, with TRBD1 as a possible D gene (5 bases). Trimming pared 6 bases from V and 3 bases from J, leaving 12 bases between. The CDR3 consists of 13 residues. Germline CDR1 MNHEY, CDR2 SVGEGT.

This rearrangement joins TRBV21-1 to TRBJ2-5; the table's D gene call, TRBD1, was not cross checked with the DNA. TRBV21-1 is labeled a pseudogene. CDR3 length equals 17 residues. The CDR3 DNA sequence: TGTGCCAGCAGCAAAGCCCAACGTATGGGGCAGAGGGAGACCCAGTACTTC. Protein product: CASSKAQRMGQRETQYF.

V is TRBV18 and J is TRBJ2-5; 13 nucleotides agree with TRBD2. The CDR3 covers 16 residues. Germline CDR1 and CDR2: KGHSH and LQKENI. The V segment lost 5 bases and the J segment 5 bases; nucleotides outside the gene matches: 8. The CDR3, as DNA: TGTGCCAGCTCATCGACTAGCGGGGGGCGAGAGGAGACCCAGTACTTC. Amino acid sequence: CASSSTSGGREETQYF.

Regarding this clone: The same CDR3 is also encoded by other DNA sequences in this sample. The CDR3 sequence is CASSPGNRDEQYF. The DNA of the CDR3 is TGCGCCAGCAGCCCAGGAAACAGGGACGAGCAGTACTTC. The V call is TRBV5-1, the J call TRBJ2-7; a possible D gene is TRBD1 (6 bases). The germline CDR1 and CDR2 sequences are SGHRS and YFSETQ. There are 13 residues in the CDR3. Trimming left V 4 bases short and J 5 bases short, with 13 bases between.

This clone was seen a few times. J is TRBJ1-1 and V is TRBV7-9, with a weak D call TRBD1 (5 bases). This CDR3 region has 11 residues. CDR1 and CDR2 from the germline V gene are SEHNR and FQNEAQ (reference sequence). Between the trimmed V and J ends, which lost 2 bases and 10 bases, there was a span of 8 bases. The CDR3 DNA sequence: TGTGCCAGCAGCTTATCTAGGGGAGCTTTCTTT. Its translation: CASSLSRGAFF.

The CDR3 DNA sequence: TGTGCCAGCAGCTTGGGAAATTCGGAGGGTTTAGGGACCCAGTACTTC. It translates to CASSLGNSEGLGTQYF. V usage is TRBV5-4 and J usage is TRBJ2-5, with D tentatively TRBD2 (6 bases). Germline CDR1 SGHNT, CDR2 YYREEE (reference sequence). This CDR3 spans 16 amino acids. V lost 0 bases to trimming and J lost 7 bases, with 19 bases between them.

The chain's CDR3 is CASRGVWTGAGELFF. The CDR3 DNA sequence: TGTGCCAGTAGGGGGGTCTGGACAGGGGCCGGGGAGCTGTTTTTT. The chain combines TRBV19 with TRBJ2-2; 9 bases are a match to TRBD1. Per germline, CDR1 LNHDA and CDR2 SQIVND (reference sequence). The CDR3 extends over 15 amino acids. The trim removed 6 bases at V and 6 bases at J, leaving 8 bases unmatched.

The rearrangement uses TRBV27 and TRBJ2-1, with unresolved D. In germline, CDR1 is MNHEY, CDR2 SMNVEV (reference sequence). There are 13 residues in the CDR3. V lost 7 bases and J 3 bases, leaving 10 bases between the germline ends. The CDR3 nucleotides are TGTGCCAGCACTAAAACGAGCTACAATGAGCAGTTCTTC. This codes for CASTKTSYNEQFF.

V is TRBV11-2 and J is TRBJ2-7, with D possibly matching TRBD1 (7 bases). Trimming shortened V by 1 base and J by 7 bases, and 20 bases separated the two germline ends. The CDR3 extends over 16 amino acids. Germline V CDR1 and CDR2: SGHAT, FQNNGV. CDR3 protein: CASSLVRAEGAREQYF. In DNA form, the CDR3 reads TGTGCCAGCAGCTTAGTCAGGGCGGAGGGGGCACGGGAGCAGTACTTC.

The chain combines TRBV2 with TRBJ1-2, with D perhaps matching TRBD1 (6 bases). This CDR3 spans 12 amino acids. The germline V gene has CDR1 SNHLY and CDR2 FYNNEI. With 10 bases removed from V and 11 bases from J, the gap between germline ends came to 20 bases. CDR3: CATISGVLTYTF. For the CDR3, the DNA is TGTGCCACCATCTCAGGGGTTCTAACTTACACCTTC.

This clone has more than one count but fewer than ten. This chain connects TRBV5-1 to TRBJ2-7, with 7 bases lining up with TRBD1. The CDR3 runs 15 residues. After removal of 0 bases from V and 6 bases from J, the junction contained 9 bases not matched to a gene. CDR1 is SGHRS, CDR2 YFSETQ, per germline. DNA of the CDR3: TGCGCCAGCAGCTTGGGAGGGACAGTTATTGTCGAGCAGTACTTC. Its translation is CASSLGGTVIVEQYF.

This rearrangement joins TRBV29-1 to TRBJ1-1; 8 bases are shared with TRBD1. CDR1 SQVTM and CDR2 ANQGSEA come from the germline V gene. The V and J ends lost 7 bases and 0 bases, in that order; junction bases with no gene match: 7. The CDR3 runs to 14 residues. The CDR3 coding sequence is TGCAGCGGAAGGACAGGGACTATGAACACTGAAGCTTTCTTT. It yields the protein CSGRTGTMNTEAFF. Based on the CDR3 plus reference TRBV29-1 and TRBJ1-1, the full variable domain is SAVISQKPSRDICQRGTSLTIQCQVDSQVTMMFWYRQQPGQSLTLIATANQGSEATYESGFVIDKFPISRPNLTFSTLTVSNMSPEDSSIYLCSGRTGTMNTEAFFGQGTRLTVV.

This chain connects TRBV24-1 to TRBJ1-2, with TRBD1 matching over 7 bases. Germline assignment: CDR1 KGHDR and CDR2 SFDVKD. The CDR3 loop spans 14 amino acids. V lost 4 bases and J lost 2; bases outside the gene matches: 3. CDR3 coding DNA: TGTGCCACCAGTGACCCGGGACAGAACTATGGCTACACCTTC. It codes for CATSDPGQNYGYTF.

The genes are TRBV3-1 (or the pseudogene TRBV3-2) and TRBJ2-1; 7 bases align to TRBD1. The CDR3 contains 17 residues. Per germline, CDR1 LGHDT and CDR2 YNNKEL (reference sequence). Germline trimming cut 4 bases from V and 5 bases from J; bases unmatched to any gene: 14. The CDR3 spells CASSPTGEWVRDNEQFF. The CDR3 coding sequence is TGTGCCAGCAGCCCAACAGGGGAGTGGGTCAGGGACAATGAGCAGTTCTTC.

This clone showed up just once. The gene calls are TRBV11-3 and TRBJ2-1; 9 bases match TRBD2. CDR1 and CDR2 from the germline V gene are SGHNT and YENEEA. The CDR3 contains 17 residues. The J segment lost 6 bases and the V segment lost 1 base, leaving 10 bases of the junction unmatched. The CDR3 DNA is TGTGCCAGCAGCTTAGGATCTAGAGCGGGAGGCCGCAATGAGCAGTTCTTC. Its protein is CASSLGSRAGGRNEQFF.

The rearrangement links TRBV2 to TRBJ2-2, with unresolved D. CDR3 length equals 14 residues. Trimming removed 8 bases at V and 1 base at J, with 11 bases between. The germline V gene has CDR1 SNHLY and CDR2 FYNNEI. The CDR3 DNA reads TGTGCCAGCGCTTGGCGGATGAACACCGGGGAGCTGTTTTTT. It yields the protein CASAWRMNTGELFF. The whole variable domain, remainder taken from reference TRBV2 and TRBJ2-2, is EPEVTQTPSHQVTQMGQEVILRCVPISNHLYFYWYRQILGQKVEFLVSFYNNEISEKSEIFDDQFSVERPDGSNFTLKIRSTKLEDSAMYFCASAWRMNTGELFFGEGSRLTVL.

The genes are TRBV30 and TRBJ2-5; the match to TRBD2 covers 10 bases. The J segment lost 1 base and the V segment lost 2 bases, leaving 19 bases of the junction unmatched. The CDR3 loop spans 20 amino acids. CDR1 and CDR2 from the germline V gene are GTSNPN and SVGIG (reference sequence). The CDR3 sequence: CAWSWTVLAHSGGSQETQYF. The CDR3 DNA reads TGTGCCTGGAGTTGGACAGTCCTTGCCCATAGCGGGGGGTCCCAAGAGACCCAGTACTTC.

The V call is TRBV20-1, the J call TRBJ2-7; TRBD2 agrees at 15 bases. This CDR3 comprises 19 residues. V shed 3 bases, J shed 3 bases, and the junction held 15 bases outside the gene matches. The V gene's germline CDR1 is DFQATT and CDR2 SNEGSKA (reference sequence). The CDR3 DNA reads as TGCAGTGCTAGTCTTCTTCAGGGGACTAGCGGGAGGCCGTACTACGAGCAGTACTTC. Translation: CSASLLQGTSGRPYYEQYF.

This chain joins TRBV7-9 and TRBJ1-6; perhaps TRBD1 as D (5 bases). Trimming removed 2 bases at V and 6 bases at J, with 11 bases between. Germline V gene lookup returns CDR1 SEHNR and CDR2 FQNEAQ (reference sequence). This CDR3 region has 15 residues. For the CDR3, the DNA is TGTGCCAGCAGCTTATTAGGGGTCGCTAATTCACCCCTCCACTTT. Protein sequence: CASSLLGVANSPLHF.

The V and J genes are TRBV6-2 or TRBV6-3 and TRBJ2-3; D is possibly TRBD2 (5 bases). The V and J ends lost 4 bases and 0 bases respectively, with 11 bases between them. The germline gives CDR1 MNHEY, CDR2 SVGEGT. This CDR3 comprises 15 residues. The CDR3 coding sequence is TGTGCCAGCAGTTCGCGGCGCGGGAGCACAGATACGCAGTATTTT. Its protein is CASSSRRGSTDTQYF.

This chain connects TRBV2 to TRBJ1-5; 9 positions agree with TRBD1. After removal of 5 bases from V and 2 bases from J, the junction contained 1 base not matched to a gene. CDR1 and CDR2 from the germline V gene are SNHLY and FYNNEI. The CDR3 is 14 residues long. The CDR3, as DNA: TGTGCCAGCAGTCGACAGGGGGGCAATCAGCCCCAGCATTTT. Its protein product is CASSRQGGNQPQHF.

V usage is TRBV6-6 and J usage is TRBJ1-1, with D uncertain. Germline-derived CDR1 and CDR2 are MNHNY and SVGAGI (reference sequence). The CDR3 is 12 residues long. V lost 8 bases and J 0 bases, leaving 7 bases between the germline ends. In DNA, the CDR3 is TGTGCCAGCGTGTCTCTGAACACTGAAGCTTTCTTT. This encodes CASVSLNTEAFF.

This chain joins TRBV29-1 and TRBJ1-1; 7 bases fit TRBD1. CDR3 length: 13 amino acids. Germline loops: CDR1 SQVTM, CDR2 ANQGSEA. Trimming cost V 6 bases and J 6 bases; bases outside gene matches: 10. The CDR3 DNA sequence: TGCAGCGTAGTTAGGGACAGCGCCTCTGAAGCTTTCTTT. Its protein product is CSVVRDSASEAFF. Variable domain in full (rest from reference TRBV29-1 and TRBJ1-1): SAVISQKPSRDICQRGTSLTIQCQVDSQVTMMFWYRQQPGQSLTLIATANQGSEATYESGFVIDKFPISRPNLTFSTLTVSNMSPEDSSIYLCSVVRDSASEAFFGQGTRLTVV.

As DNA, the CDR3 is TGTGCCAGCAGCAAAGAAGCCCCAGGGGGTTTGTCCTACGAGCAGTACTTC. Translated: CASSKEAPGGLSYEQYF. This chain connects TRBV21-1 to TRBJ2-7; the table's D call of TRBD1 was not tested on the DNA. TRBV21-1 is reported as a pseudogene. The CDR3 loop spans 17 amino acids.

V is TRBV5-4 and J is TRBJ1-2; D is perhaps TRBD1 (5 bases). Trimming left V 3 bases short and J 5 bases short, with 8 bases between. Germline assignment: CDR1 SGHNT and CDR2 YYREEE (reference sequence). This CDR3 region has 12 residues. The CDR3 loop is CASSSSGYGYTF. CDR3 nucleotides: TGTGCCAGCAGCTCGTCAGGGTATGGCTACACCTTC. Using reference TRBV5-4 and TRBJ1-2 for the parts outside the CDR3, the full variable domain is ETGVTQSPTHLIKTRGQQVTLRCSSQSGHNTVSWYQQALGQGPQFIFQYYREEENGRGNFPPRFSGLQFPNYSSELNVNALELDDSALYLCASSSSGYGYTFGSGTRLTVV.